This is a list of T cell receptor beta chains from one sample in a study of T cell responses to AZD1222 COVID-19 vaccine. Repertoires were generated with immunoSEQ multiplex PCR, while TCRdb's copy carries only in-frame clones and drops some. The sample lists around 100,000 clones, 88% occurring once. The sequencing used peripheral blood, collected on day 0 of AZD1222 vaccination. The source of these receptors is an adult in good health. Both conserved end residues are part of each CDR3. A D gene is named only where the DNA matches it firmly. Clone sizes are given selectively: once, few, many, or a class where the clone is expanded.

CDR3 DNA | CDR3 protein | clone size | J gene | V gene | D gene
TGTGCCAGCACCCAGGCCCGGGCCTACGAGCAGTACTTC | CASTQARAYEQYF | - | TRBJ2-7 | TRBV7-8 | -
TGTGCCAGCAGCCAACAGAACACCGGGGAGCTGTTTTTT | CASSQQNTGELFF | - | TRBJ2-2 | TRBV6-4 | -
TGCAGTGCTAGTAGGTCGGACATTCAGTACTTC | CSASRSDIQYF | - | TRBJ2-4 | TRBV20-1 | -
TGTGCCTGGAGAACTAGCGGGAGAGACACCGGGGAGCTGTTTTTT | CAWRTSGRDTGELFF | few | TRBJ2-2 | TRBV30 | TRBD2
TGTGCCAGCATCGGGGGGAGGGCCGGGCCAGATACGCAGTATTTT | CASIGGRAGPDTQYF | - | TRBJ2-3 | TRBV27 | TRBD2
TGTGCCAGTGGACGCGGGACCTACAATGAGCAGTTCTTC | CASGRGTYNEQFF | - | TRBJ2-1 | TRBV7-2 | -
TGCGCCAGCAGCCAAGCCGATACTCCTACAATGACTGAAGCTTTCTTT | CASSQADTPTMTEAFF | - | TRBJ1-1 | TRBV4-3 | -
TGTGCCAGCTCACCAGGGACAGTGACCGGCTATGGCTACACCTTC | CASSPGTVTGYGYTF | - | TRBJ1-2 | TRBV18 | TRBD1
TGTGCCAGCAGTTACTCGTTTTATTTAGGAGGGAACCCCGGGGAGCTGTTTTTT | CASSYSFYLGGNPGELFF | once | TRBJ2-2 | TRBV6-2/TRBV6-3 | -
TGTGCCAGCAGTTACCAACAAGGCAATCAGCCCCAGCATTTT | CASSYQQGNQPQHF | - | TRBJ1-5 | TRBV6-5 | -
TGTGCCAGCAGCCAAGAGCCACCTTATAGTTTCGACGGCTACACCTTC | CASSQEPPYSFDGYTF | many | TRBJ1-2 | TRBV4-2 | -
TGTGCCAGTAGTGCCCCTCCCGGAAAGCGCTTTGGAAACACCATATATTTT | CASSAPPGKRFGNTIYF | - | TRBJ1-3 | TRBV19 | -
TGTGCCAGCAGTGAAGGTGGGGCCCCAGATACGCAGTATTTT | CASSEGGAPDTQYF | - | TRBJ2-3 | TRBV6-1 | -
TGTGCCAGCAGTCGCCGGACTAGCGGGGAACACACCGGGGAGCTGTTTTTT | CASSRRTSGEHTGELFF | - | TRBJ2-2 | TRBV13 | TRBD2
TGTGCCAGCAGTGACTCAGCGGGAGGGCCCACAGATACGCAGTATTTT | CASSDSAGGPTDTQYF | once | TRBJ2-3 | TRBV6-4 | TRBD2
TGTGCCAGCAGTTACTCGTCTTTTGCAGATACGCAGTATTTT | CASSYSSFADTQYF | - | TRBJ2-3 | TRBV6-5 | -
TGTGCCATCAGCCGGGGGGACAGGGGACCAGATACGCAGTATTTT | CAISRGDRGPDTQYF | once | TRBJ2-3 | TRBV10-3 | TRBD1
TGTGCCAGCAGTGTACAGGGGGCTGGGAATGAGCAGTTCTTC | CASSVQGAGNEQFF | - | TRBJ2-1 | TRBV6-2/TRBV6-3 | TRBD1
TGCACCAGCAGCCAAGATATCCCTAGGGTTTTCCCCAACGGGGAGAAAGAGACCCAGTACTTC | CTSSQDIPRVFPNGEKETQYF | - | TRBJ2-5 | TRBV1 | -
TGTGCTAGTGGTTTGGGAGCGTACGAGCAGTACTTC | CASGLGAYEQYF | - | TRBJ2-7 | TRBV12-5 | -
TGTGCCAGCAGCCCAAACCCGTTCGCCGTCGGACAGGCGGGCACTGAAGCTTTCTTT | CASSPNPFAVGQAGTEAFF | - | TRBJ1-1 | TRBV13 | TRBD1
TGTGCCAGCAGCCCCGACTTTGGTGGGTCTCGGGAGCAGTACTTC | CASSPDFGGSREQYF | - | TRBJ2-7 | TRBV11-3 | -
TGTGCCAGCAGCCCCCGGAAGGGGGATTGGACCGGGGAGCTGTTTTTT | CASSPRKGDWTGELFF | - | TRBJ2-2 | TRBV6-6 | -
TGTGCCAGCAGTTTATCAGGGTTTAGAGCTCACTCTGGGGCCAACGTCCTGACTTTC | CASSLSGFRAHSGANVLTF | - | TRBJ2-6 | TRBV27 | -
TGTGCTAGTGGTTTGGTAGCGGGAGGGCCGCGGGAGACCCAGTACTTC | CASGLVAGGPRETQYF | - | TRBJ2-5 | TRBV12-5 | TRBD2
TGTGCCAGCAGTTTAAGGCCCGGACAGGGCTTCTACGAGCAGTACTTC | CASSLRPGQGFYEQYF | - | TRBJ2-7 | TRBV27 | TRBD1
TGTGCCACCAGTGATTTCGTCGAACCTCACACCGGGGAGCTGTTTTTT | CATSDFVEPHTGELFF | - | TRBJ2-2 | TRBV24-1 | -
TGTGCCAGCAGCTTAGTGCGGGCGGGGCACACAGATACGCAGTATTTT | CASSLVRAGHTDTQYF | - | TRBJ2-3 | TRBV13 | -